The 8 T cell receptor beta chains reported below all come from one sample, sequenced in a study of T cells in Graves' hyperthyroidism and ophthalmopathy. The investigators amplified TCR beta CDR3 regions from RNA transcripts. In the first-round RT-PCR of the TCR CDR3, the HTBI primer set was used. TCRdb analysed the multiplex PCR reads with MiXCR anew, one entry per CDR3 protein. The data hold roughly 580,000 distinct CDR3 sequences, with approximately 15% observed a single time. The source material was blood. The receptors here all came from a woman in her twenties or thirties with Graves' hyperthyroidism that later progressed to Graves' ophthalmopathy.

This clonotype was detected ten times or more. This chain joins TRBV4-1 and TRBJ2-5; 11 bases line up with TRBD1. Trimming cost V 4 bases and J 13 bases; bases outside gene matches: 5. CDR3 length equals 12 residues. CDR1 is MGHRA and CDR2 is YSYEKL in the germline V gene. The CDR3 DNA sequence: TGCGCCAGCAGCCTCGGGACAGGGGGTCTGTACTTC. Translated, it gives CASSLGTGGLYF.

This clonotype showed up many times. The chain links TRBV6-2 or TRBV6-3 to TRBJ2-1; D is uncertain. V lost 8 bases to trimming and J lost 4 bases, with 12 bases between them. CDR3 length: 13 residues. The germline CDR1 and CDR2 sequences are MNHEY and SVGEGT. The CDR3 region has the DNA TGTGCCAGCTGGAGAGGAGATTACAATGAGCAGTTCTTC. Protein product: CASWRGDYNEQFF.

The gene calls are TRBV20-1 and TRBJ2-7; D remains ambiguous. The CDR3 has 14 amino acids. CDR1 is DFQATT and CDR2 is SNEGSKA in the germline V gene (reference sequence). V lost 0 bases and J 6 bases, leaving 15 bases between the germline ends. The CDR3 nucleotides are TGCAGTGCTAGAGACGAGATCCATACCGGCGAGCAGTACTTC. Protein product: CSARDEIHTGEQYF.

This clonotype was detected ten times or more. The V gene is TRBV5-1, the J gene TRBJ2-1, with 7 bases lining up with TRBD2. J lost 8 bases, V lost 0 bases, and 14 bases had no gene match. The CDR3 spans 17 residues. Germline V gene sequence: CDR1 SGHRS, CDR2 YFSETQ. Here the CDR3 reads CASSLVLAELLVDEQFF. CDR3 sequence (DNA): TGCGCCAGCAGCTTGGTCCTAGCGGAGCTCCTCGTCGATGAGCAGTTCTTC. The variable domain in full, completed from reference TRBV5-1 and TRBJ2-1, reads KAGVTQTPRYLIKTRGQQVTLSCSPISGHRSVSWYQQTPGQGLQFLFEYFSETQRNKGNFPGRFSGRQFSNSRSEMNVSTLELGDSALYLCASSLVLAELLVDEQFFGPGTRLTVL.

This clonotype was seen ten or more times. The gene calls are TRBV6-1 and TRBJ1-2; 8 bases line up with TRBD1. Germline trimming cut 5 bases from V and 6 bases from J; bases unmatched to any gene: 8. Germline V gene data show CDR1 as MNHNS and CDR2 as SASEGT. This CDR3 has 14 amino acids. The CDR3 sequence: CASSRAGGMDGYTF. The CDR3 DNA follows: TGTGCCAGCAGTAGGGCAGGGGGCATGGATGGCTACACCTTC.

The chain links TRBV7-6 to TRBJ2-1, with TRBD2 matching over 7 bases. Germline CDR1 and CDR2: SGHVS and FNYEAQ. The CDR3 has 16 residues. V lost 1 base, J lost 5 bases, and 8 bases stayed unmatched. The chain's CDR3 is CASSLDYSGKNNEQFF. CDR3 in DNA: TGTGCCAGCAGCTTAGACTACAGCGGGAAAAACAATGAGCAGTTCTTC.

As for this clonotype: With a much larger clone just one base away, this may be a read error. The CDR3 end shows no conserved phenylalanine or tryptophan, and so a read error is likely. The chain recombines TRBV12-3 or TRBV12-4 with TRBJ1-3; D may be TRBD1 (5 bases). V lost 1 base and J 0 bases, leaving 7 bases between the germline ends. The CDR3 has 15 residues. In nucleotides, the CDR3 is TGTGCCAGCAGTTTAGACAGGAGCTCTGGAAACACCATATATCTT. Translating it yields CASSLDRSSGNTIYL.

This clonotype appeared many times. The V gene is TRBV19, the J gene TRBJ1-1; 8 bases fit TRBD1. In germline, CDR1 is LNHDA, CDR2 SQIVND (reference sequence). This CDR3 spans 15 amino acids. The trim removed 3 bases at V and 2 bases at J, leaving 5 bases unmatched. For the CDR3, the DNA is TGTGCCAGTAGTATTGTCGGACAGGGTAACACTGAAGCTTTCTTT. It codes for CASSIVGQGNTEAFF. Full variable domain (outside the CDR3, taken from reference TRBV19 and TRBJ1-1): DGGITQSPKYLFRKEGQNVTLSCEQNLNHDAMYWYRQDPGQGLRLIYYSQIVNDFQKGDIAEGYSVSREKKESFPLTVTSAQKNPTAFYLCASSIVGQGNTEAFFGQGTRLTVV.